This T cell receptor (beta chain) was identified during a study of blood T cell repertoires in COVID-19. On the study more broadly: From the United States, Italy and Spain came samples of acute and convalescent COVID-19. In each case, the material was cDNA or gDNA derived from T cells, B-cell-depleted T cells, or PBMCs.

The assay was immunoSEQ multiplex PCR, and TCRdb's table has in-frame clones only and misses some. The sample holds approximately 97,000 clones; 70% to 90% are singletons and the top ten take around 2%. The CDR3 runs 13 residues. Germline V lookup: CDR1 GTSNPN, CDR2 SVGIG (reference sequence). The ends were cut back, 3 bases at V and 4 bases at J, with 12 bases in the middle. Seattle cases were enrolled at active infection and followed longitudinally. The sample was peripheral blood. The J gene is TRBJ1-2, the V gene TRBV30; D is perhaps TRBD1 (5 bases). The sequence came from a man aged 50-59 years with COVID-19, enrolled during active disease. The CDR3 reads CAWSRVIGYGYTF. In DNA form, the CDR3 reads TGTGCCTGGAGCAGGGTAATTGGCTATGGCTACACCTTC.